Presented here are 9 T cell receptor beta chains from one specimen sequenced in a study of shared clonotypes between healthy human individuals. Terminally differentiated effector memory CD45RA+ cells were excluded by CCR7 positive selection of CD45RO-negative cells. Some clones are missing from TCRdb's copy, which holds only in-frame ones; the method was immunoSEQ multiplex PCR. The table has approximately 2,000,000 clones, around 93% seen once. Sequencing was carried out using naive CD8+ T cells from PBMCs. All receptors come from a young man in good health. Some clones in this sample may be carry-over from other donors' samples.

V is TRBV11-2 and J is TRBJ2-1; 12 bases line up with TRBD2. CDR1 and CDR2 (germline): SGHAT, FQNNGV. J gave up 5 bases and V 7 bases, and 15 bases lay outside the gene matches. CDR3 size: 18 residues. CDR3 residues: CASILGRLAGGLNNEQFF. Here the CDR3 DNA reads TGTGCCAGCATCTTGGGGAGGCTAGCGGGAGGGTTGAACAATGAGCAGTTCTTC.

This chain joins TRBV5-6 and TRBJ1-1, with D maybe TRBD1 (5 bases). CDR3 size: 15 residues. V was clipped by 3 bases and J by 1 base, with 13 bases between them. Germline CDR1 reads SGHDT; CDR2 reads YYEEEE. CDR3 bases: TGTGCCAGCAGCTCCACGACAGAAAAGAACACTGAAGCTTTCTTT. It is translated as CASSSTTEKNTEAFF. The full variable domain, its missing parts supplied by reference TRBV5-6 and TRBJ1-1, is DAGVTQSPTHLIKTRGQQVTLRCSPKSGHDTVSWYQQALGQGPQFIFQYYEEEERQRGNFPDRFSGHQFPNYSSELNVNALLLGDSALYLCASSSTTEKNTEAFFGQGTRLTVV.

This chain links TRBV27 with TRBJ1-2; D remains ambiguous. Germline assignment: CDR1 MNHEY and CDR2 SMNVEV (reference sequence). The CDR3 is 12 residues long. Trimming pared 6 bases from V and 4 bases from J, leaving 9 bases between. As DNA, the CDR3 is TGTGCCAGCAGGGAGGGAAGCTATGGCTACACCTTC. Translation gives CASREGSYGYTF.

The V gene is TRBV28, the J gene TRBJ1-5; tentatively, D is TRBD1 (6 bases). V was trimmed by 5 bases and J by 0 bases, leaving 23 bases between them. This CDR3 contains 19 residues. Looked up from germline, CDR1 is MDHEN and CDR2 is SYDVKM. CDR3: CASSPLPLTGIYSNQPQHF. The CDR3 nucleotides are TGTGCCAGCAGTCCGCTCCCTCTGACAGGAATTTATAGCAATCAGCCCCAGCATTTT.

This chain uses TRBV4-3 with TRBJ2-5, with 7 bases identical to TRBD1. Germline values: CDR1 LGHNA, CDR2 YSLEER. The trim removed 1 base at V and 5 bases at J, leaving 7 bases unmatched. The CDR3 is made up of 15 amino acids. The CDR3 protein is CASSQGMDRHETQYF. The CDR3, as DNA: TGCGCCAGCAGCCAAGGGATGGACAGGCACGAGACCCAGTACTTC.

The J gene is TRBJ2-3, the V gene TRBV27, with 7 bases fitting TRBD2. Germline CDR1 MNHEY, CDR2 SMNVEV (reference sequence). V dropped 5 bases and J dropped 2; count of bases not matched to a gene: 7. The CDR3 consists of 15 residues. The CDR3 bases are TGTGCCAGCAGTGGGGGAGGGCTGTTCACAGATACGCAGTATTTT. Encoded protein: CASSGGGLFTDTQYF.

CDR3 sequence: CASSLRSRTSGKSSYNEQFF. In nucleotides, the CDR3 is TGTGCCAGCAGCTTGAGGAGTAGGACTAGCGGGAAGAGCTCCTACAATGAGCAGTTCTTC. J is TRBJ2-1 and V is TRBV7-3, with 12 bases matching TRBD2. The germline gives CDR1 SGHTA, CDR2 FQGTGA. The CDR3 spans 20 residues. The V segment lost 3 bases and the J segment 0 bases; nucleotides outside the gene matches: 12. Supplemented by reference TRBV7-3 and TRBJ2-1, the full variable domain reads GAGVSQTPSNKVTEKGKYVELRCDPISGHTALYWYRQSLGQGPEFLIYFQGTGAADDSGLPNDRFFAVRPEGSVSTLKIQRTERGDSAVYLCASSLRSRTSGKSSYNEQFFGPGTRLTVL.

The sample holds one count of this clone. This chain uses TRBV10-3 with TRBJ2-1; 7 bases fit TRBD2. This CDR3 has 14 residues. The germline V gene encodes CDR1 ENHRY and CDR2 SYGVKD. Trimming removed 3 bases from V and 6 bases from J; junction bases left unmatched: 5. The CDR3 sequence: CAISDSASGNEQFF. The DNA of the CDR3 is TGTGCCATCAGTGATTCGGCTAGCGGCAATGAGCAGTTCTTC.

The chain has TRBV7-9 and TRBJ2-2, with D unresolved. The CDR3 has 13 residues. Germline V gene lookup returns CDR1 SEHNR and CDR2 FQNEAQ (reference sequence). V lost 1 base, J lost 4 bases, and 4 bases lay in between. The DNA of the CDR3 is TGTGCCAGCAGCTTAGAAGGCACCGGGGAGCTGTTTTTT. Its translation: CASSLEGTGELFF.